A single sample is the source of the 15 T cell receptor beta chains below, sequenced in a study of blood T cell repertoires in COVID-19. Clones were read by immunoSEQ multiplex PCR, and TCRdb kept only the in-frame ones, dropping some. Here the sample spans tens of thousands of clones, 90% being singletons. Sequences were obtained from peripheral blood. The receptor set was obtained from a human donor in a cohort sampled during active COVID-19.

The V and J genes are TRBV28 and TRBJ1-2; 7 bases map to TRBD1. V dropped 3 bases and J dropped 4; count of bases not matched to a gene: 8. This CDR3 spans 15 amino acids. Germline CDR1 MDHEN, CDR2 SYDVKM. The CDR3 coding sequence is TGTGCCAGCAGTTTGTTACAGGGGATGGTCTATGGCTACACCTTC. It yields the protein CASSLLQGMVYGYTF.

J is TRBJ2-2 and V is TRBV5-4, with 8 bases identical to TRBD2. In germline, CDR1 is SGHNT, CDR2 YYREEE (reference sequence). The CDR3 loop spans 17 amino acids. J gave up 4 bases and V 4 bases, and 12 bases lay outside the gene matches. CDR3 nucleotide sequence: TGTGCCAGCAGCCCGGCTAGCGGGTCCCAGGGCACCGGGGAGCTGTTTTTT. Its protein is CASSPASGSQGTGELFF.

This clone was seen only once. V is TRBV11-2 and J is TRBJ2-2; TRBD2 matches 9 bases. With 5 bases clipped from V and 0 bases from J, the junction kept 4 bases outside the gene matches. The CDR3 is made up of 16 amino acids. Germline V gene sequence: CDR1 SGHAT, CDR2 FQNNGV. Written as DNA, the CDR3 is TGTGCCAGCAGCCATCGACTAGCGGCGAACACCGGGGAGCTGTTTTTT. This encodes CASSHRLAANTGELFF.

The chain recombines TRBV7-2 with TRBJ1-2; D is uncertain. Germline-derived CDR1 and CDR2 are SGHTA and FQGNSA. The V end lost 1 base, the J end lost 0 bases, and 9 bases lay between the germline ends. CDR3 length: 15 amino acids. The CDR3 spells CASSLGTVPNYGYTF. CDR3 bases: TGTGCCAGCAGCTTAGGAACAGTGCCTAACTATGGCTACACCTTC.

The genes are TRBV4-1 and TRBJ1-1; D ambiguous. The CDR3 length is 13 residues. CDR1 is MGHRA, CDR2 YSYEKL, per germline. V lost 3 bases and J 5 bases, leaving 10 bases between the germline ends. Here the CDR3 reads CASSQAWWTEAFF. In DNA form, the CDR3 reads TGCGCCAGCAGCCAGGCCTGGTGGACTGAAGCTTTCTTT.

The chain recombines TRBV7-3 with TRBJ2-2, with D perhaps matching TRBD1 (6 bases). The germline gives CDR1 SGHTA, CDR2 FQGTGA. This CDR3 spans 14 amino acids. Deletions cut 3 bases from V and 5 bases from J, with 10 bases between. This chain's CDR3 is CASSFSTGTGELFF. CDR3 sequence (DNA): TGTGCCAGCAGCTTTTCGACAGGAACCGGGGAGCTGTTTTTT. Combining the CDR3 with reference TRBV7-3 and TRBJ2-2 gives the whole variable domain GAGVSQTPSNKVTEKGKYVELRCDPISGHTALYWYRQSLGQGPEFLIYFQGTGAADDSGLPNDRFFAVRPEGSVSTLKIQRTERGDSAVYLCASSFSTGTGELFFGEGSRLTVL.

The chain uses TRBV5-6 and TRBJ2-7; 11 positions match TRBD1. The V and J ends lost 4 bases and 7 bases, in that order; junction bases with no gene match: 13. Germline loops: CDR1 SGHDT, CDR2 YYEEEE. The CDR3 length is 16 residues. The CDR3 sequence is CASSILTGTGGEEQYF. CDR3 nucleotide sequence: TGTGCCAGCAGCATCCTCACCGGGACAGGGGGTGAAGAGCAGTACTTC. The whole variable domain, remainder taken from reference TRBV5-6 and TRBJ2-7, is DAGVTQSPTHLIKTRGQQVTLRCSPKSGHDTVSWYQQALGQGPQFIFQYYEEEERQRGNFPDRFSGHQFPNYSSELNVNALLLGDSALYLCASSILTGTGGEEQYFGPGTRLTVT.

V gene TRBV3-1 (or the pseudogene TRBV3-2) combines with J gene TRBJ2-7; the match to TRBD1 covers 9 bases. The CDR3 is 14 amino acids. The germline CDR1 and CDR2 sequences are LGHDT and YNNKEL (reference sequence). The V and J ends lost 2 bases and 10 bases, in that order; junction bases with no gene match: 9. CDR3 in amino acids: CASSQTQTGGPQYF. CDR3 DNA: TGTGCCAGCAGCCAAACCCAGACAGGGGGACCCCAGTACTTC.

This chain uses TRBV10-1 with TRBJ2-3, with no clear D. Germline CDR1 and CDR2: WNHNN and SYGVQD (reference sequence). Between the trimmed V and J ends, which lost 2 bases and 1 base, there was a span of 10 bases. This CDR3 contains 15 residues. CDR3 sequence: CASSEGLRGTDTQYF. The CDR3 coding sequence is TGCGCCAGCAGTGAGGGGCTGCGTGGCACAGATACGCAGTATTTT.

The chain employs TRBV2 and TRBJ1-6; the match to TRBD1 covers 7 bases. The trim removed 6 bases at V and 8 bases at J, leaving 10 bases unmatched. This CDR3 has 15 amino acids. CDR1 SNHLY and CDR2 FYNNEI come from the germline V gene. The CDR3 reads CASRDEGAGYSPLHF. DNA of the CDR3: TGTGCCAGCAGGGACGAGGGGGCTGGTTATTCACCCCTCCACTTT.

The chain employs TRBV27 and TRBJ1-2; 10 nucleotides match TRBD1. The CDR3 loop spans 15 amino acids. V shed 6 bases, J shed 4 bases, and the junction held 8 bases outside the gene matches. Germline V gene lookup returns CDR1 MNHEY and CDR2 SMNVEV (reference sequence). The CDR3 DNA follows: TGTGCCAGCAGGCATGACAGGGGGCGAGTCTATGGCTACACCTTC. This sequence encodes CASRHDRGRVYGYTF.

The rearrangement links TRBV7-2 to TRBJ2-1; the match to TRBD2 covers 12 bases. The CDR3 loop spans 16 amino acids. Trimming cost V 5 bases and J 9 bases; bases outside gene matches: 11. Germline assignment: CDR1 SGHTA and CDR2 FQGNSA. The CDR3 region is CASSVRLAGGGGEQFF. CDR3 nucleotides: TGTGCCAGCAGCGTACGTCTAGCGGGAGGGGGCGGTGAGCAGTTCTTC.

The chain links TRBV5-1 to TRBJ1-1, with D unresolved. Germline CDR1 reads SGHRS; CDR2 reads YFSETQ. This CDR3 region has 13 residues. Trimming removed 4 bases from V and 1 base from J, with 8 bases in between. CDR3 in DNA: TGCGCCAGCAGCCCCGCAGGGAACACTGAAGCTTTCTTT. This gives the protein CASSPAGNTEAFF.

The chain's CDR3 is CASSLVGLLYNEQFF. The DNA for the CDR3 is TGTGCCAGCAGCTTAGTTGGACTCCTCTACAATGAGCAGTTCTTC. The chain recombines TRBV7-9 with TRBJ2-1, with TRBD2 as a possible D gene (5 bases). The CDR3 is 15 residues long. Trimming cost V 1 base and J 3 bases, with 10 bases left between them. CDR1 is SEHNR, CDR2 FQNEAQ, per germline (reference sequence).

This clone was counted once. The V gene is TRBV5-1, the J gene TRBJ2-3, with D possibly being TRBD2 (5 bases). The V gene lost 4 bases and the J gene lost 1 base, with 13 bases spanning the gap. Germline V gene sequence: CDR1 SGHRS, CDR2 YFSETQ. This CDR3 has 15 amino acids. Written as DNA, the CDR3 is TGCGCCAGCAGCCCCGGGAATACCGGCACAGATACGCAGTATTTT. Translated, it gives CASSPGNTGTDTQYF.